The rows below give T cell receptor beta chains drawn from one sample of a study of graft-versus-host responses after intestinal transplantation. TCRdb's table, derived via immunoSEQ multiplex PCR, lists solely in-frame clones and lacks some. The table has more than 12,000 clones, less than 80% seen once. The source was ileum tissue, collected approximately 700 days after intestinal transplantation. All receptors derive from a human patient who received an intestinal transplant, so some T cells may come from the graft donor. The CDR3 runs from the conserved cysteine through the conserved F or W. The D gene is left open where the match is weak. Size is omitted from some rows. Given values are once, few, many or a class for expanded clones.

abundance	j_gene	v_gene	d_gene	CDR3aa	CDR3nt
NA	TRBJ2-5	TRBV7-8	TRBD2	CASSNSGGYQETQYF	TGTGCCAGCAGCAATAGCGGGGGGTACCAAGAGACCCAGTACTTC
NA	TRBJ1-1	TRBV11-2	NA	CASSYRDKAFF	TGTGCCAGCAGCTACCGGGACAAGGCTTTCTTT
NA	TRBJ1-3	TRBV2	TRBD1	CASSPGQGIGNTIYF	TGTGCCAGCAGCCCGGGACAGGGAATTGGAAACACCATATATTTT
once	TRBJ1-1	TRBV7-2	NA	CASSLQRDTEAFF	TGTGCCAGCAGCTTGCAACGAGACACTGAAGCTTTCTTT
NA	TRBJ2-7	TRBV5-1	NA	CASSRGRLHEQYF	TGCGCCAGCAGCCGTGGCAGGCTGCACGAGCAGTACTTC
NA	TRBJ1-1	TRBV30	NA	CAWTHGAGDTEAFF	TGTGCCTGGACCCACGGAGCAGGGGACACTGAAGCTTTCTTT
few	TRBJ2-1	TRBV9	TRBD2	CASSNSGGAGYNEQFF	TGTGCCAGCAGTAATAGCGGGGGGGCCGGATACAATGAGCAGTTCTTC
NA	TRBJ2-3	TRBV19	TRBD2	CASSIPGLAGGQDTQYF	TGTGCCAGTAGTATCCCCGGACTAGCGGGGGGACAAGATACGCAGTATTTT
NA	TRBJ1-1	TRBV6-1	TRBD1	CASSEGRGPGKNTEAFF	TGTGCCAGCAGTGAAGGGAGGGGGCCGGGGAAGAACACTGAAGCTTTCTTT
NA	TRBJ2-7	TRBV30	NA	CAWSSTTVSSYEQYF	TGTGCCTGGAGTTCCACGACAGTTAGCTCCTACGAGCAGTACTTC
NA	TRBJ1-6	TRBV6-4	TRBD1	CASSESETGASPLHF	TGTGCCAGCAGTGAGTCTGAGACAGGGGCTTCACCCCTCCACTTT
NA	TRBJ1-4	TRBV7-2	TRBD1	CASSLKTGRNEKLFF	TGTGCCAGCAGCTTAAAGACAGGGCGAAATGAAAAACTGTTTTTT
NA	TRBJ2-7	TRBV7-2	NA	CASSLARPRQGLTLREQYF	TGTGCCAGCAGCTTAGCCCGACCGCGGCAGGGCCTCACCCTCCGCGAGCAGTACTTC
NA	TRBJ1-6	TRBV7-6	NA	CASSTHVGPAYNSPLHF	TGTGCCAGCAGCACCCATGTGGGGCCAGCCTATAATTCACCCCTCCACTTT
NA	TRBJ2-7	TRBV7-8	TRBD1	CASSLAGGQGRYEQYF	TGTGCCAGCAGCTTAGCTGGGGGACAGGGACGGTACGAGCAGTACTTC
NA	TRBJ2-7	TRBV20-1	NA	CSASEGGGQYF	TGCAGTGCTTCCGAGGGAGGCGGGCAGTACTTC
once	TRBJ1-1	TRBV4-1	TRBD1	CASSHGQGLNTEAFF	TGCGCCAGCAGCCATGGACAGGGACTGAACACTGAAGCTTTCTTT
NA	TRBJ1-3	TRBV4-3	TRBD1	CASSQGGVGQAGNTIYF	TGCGCCAGCAGCCAAGGAGGGGTTGGACAGGCTGGAAACACCATATATTTT
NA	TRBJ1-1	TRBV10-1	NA	CASSDRGTEAFF	TGCGCCAGCAGTGACCGGGGGACTGAAGCTTTCTTT
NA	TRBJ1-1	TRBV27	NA	CASSTGDSHNEAFF	TGTGCCAGCAGTACCGGGGACTCCCACAATGAAGCTTTCTTT
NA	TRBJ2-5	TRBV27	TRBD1	CASSLDRGYQETQYF	TGTGCCAGCAGTTTAGACAGGGGATACCAAGAGACCCAGTACTTC
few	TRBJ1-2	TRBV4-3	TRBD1	CASSQALTGGPIF	TGCGCCAGCAGCCAAGCCCTGACAGGGGGGCCTATCTTC
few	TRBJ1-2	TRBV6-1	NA	CASSSGFANYGYTF	TGTGCCAGCAGTTCGGGATTTGCTAACTATGGCTACACCTTC
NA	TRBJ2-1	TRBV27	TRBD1	CASSLDRGRYNEQFF	TGTGCCAGCAGCCTTGACAGGGGGCGGTACAATGAGCAGTTCTTC
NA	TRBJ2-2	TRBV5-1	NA	CASSLVGTVNTGELFF	TGCGCCAGCAGCTTGGTCGGGACTGTGAACACCGGGGAGCTGTTTTTT
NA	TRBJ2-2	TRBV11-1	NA	CASSARLANTGELFF	TGTGCCAGCAGCGCAAGACTAGCGAACACCGGGGAGCTGTTTTTT
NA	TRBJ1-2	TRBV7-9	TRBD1	CASSLPGTGAFYGYTF	TGTGCCAGCAGCCTCCCAGGGACAGGGGCCTTTTATGGCTACACCTTC
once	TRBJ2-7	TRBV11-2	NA	CASSYGGLRPEQYF	TGTGCCAGCAGCTACGGGGGGCTTAGACCCGAGCAGTACTTC
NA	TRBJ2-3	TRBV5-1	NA	CASSLGGVTDTQYF	TGCGCCAGCAGCTTAGGGGGGGTCACAGATACGCAGTATTTT
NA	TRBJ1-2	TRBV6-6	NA	CASNGGRSYGYTF	TGTGCCAGCAACGGAGGAAGGAGCTATGGCTACACCTTC
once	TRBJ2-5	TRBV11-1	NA	CASSLPTSQETQYF	TGTGCCAGCAGCTTACCGACAAGTCAAGAGACCCAGTACTTC
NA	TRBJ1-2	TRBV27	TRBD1	CASSADRRGYGYTF	TGTGCCAGCAGTGCGGACAGGAGGGGCTATGGCTACACCTTC
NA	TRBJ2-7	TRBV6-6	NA	CASSYEADRSYEQYF	TGTGCCAGCAGTTACGAAGCTGACAGGAGCTACGAGCAGTACTTC
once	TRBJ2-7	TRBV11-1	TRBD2	CASSRSGGYLYEQYF	TGTGCCAGCAGCCGTAGCGGGGGCTATCTCTACGAGCAGTACTTC
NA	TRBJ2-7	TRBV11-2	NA	CASSRDIPYEQYF	TGTGCCAGCTCCCGGGACATACCCTACGAGCAGTACTTC
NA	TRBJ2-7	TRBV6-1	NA	CASSLDRSGYEQYF	TGTGCCAGCAGCCTCGACAGGTCGGGGTACGAGCAGTACTTC
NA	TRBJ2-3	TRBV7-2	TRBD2	CASSLAGGISTDTQYF	TGTGCCAGCAGCTTAGCGGGGGGGATAAGCACAGATACGCAGTATTTT
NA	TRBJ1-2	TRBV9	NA	CASSVVHYQQGGRGYTF	TGTGCCAGCAGCGTAGTTCACTACCAACAGGGCGGGAGAGGCTACACCTTC
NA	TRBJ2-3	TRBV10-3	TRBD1	CAISDLRTGTSPTDTQYF	TGTGCCATCAGTGACCTTCGGACAGGAACTTCCCCCACAGATACGCAGTATTTT
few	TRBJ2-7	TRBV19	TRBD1	CASRRRTGTDNSYEQYF	TGTGCCAGTAGAAGAAGAACCGGGACAGATAATTCCTACGAGCAGTACTTC
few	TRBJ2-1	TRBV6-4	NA	CASSDSFGGSDEQFF	TGTGCCAGCAGTGACTCGTTCGGGGGTAGTGATGAGCAGTTCTTC
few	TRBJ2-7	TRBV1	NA	CTSSHLTRWDPKQGIYEQYF	TGCACCAGCAGCCATCTAACTAGGTGGGACCCAAAACAGGGTATCTACGAGCAGTACTTC
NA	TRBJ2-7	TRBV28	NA	CASSSTSYEQYF	TGTGCCAGCAGTTCCACAAGCTACGAGCAGTACTTC
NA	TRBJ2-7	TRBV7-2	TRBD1	CASSPWTGVYEQYF	TGTGCCAGCAGCCCCTGGACAGGGGTATACGAGCAGTACTTC
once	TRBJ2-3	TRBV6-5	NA	CASSYGAGRPTDTQYF	TGTGCCAGCAGTTACGGGGCAGGTCGTCCGACAGATACGCAGTATTTT
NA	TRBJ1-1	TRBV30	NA	CAWSSQGGTEAFF	TGTGCCTGGAGTTCACAGGGTGGGACTGAAGCTTTCTTT